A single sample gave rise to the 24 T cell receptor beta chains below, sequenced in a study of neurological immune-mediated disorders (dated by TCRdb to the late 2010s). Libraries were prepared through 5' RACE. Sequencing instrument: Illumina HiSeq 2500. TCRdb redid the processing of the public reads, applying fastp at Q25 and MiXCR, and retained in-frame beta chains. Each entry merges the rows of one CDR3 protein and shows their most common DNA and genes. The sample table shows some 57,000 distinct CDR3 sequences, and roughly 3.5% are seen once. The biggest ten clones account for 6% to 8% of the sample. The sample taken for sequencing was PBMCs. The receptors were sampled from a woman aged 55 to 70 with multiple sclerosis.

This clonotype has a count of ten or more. CDR3 nucleotides: TGTGCCAGCAGCCGGGGCCACAGGGAGACCCAGTACTTC. Residues: CASSRGHRETQYF. V is TRBV7-3 and J is TRBJ2-5, with D tentatively TRBD1 or TRBD2 (5 bases each). The CDR3 contains 13 residues. Germline CDR1 and CDR2: SGHTA and FQGTGA. Trimming pared 5 bases from V and 5 bases from J, leaving 12 bases between.

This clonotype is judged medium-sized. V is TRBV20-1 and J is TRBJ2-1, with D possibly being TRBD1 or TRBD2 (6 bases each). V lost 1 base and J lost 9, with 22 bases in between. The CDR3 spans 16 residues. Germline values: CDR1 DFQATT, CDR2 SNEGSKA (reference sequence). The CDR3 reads CSARVLGRTAAGEQFF. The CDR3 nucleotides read TGCAGTGCTAGAGTTTTGGGGAGGACAGCCGCGGGTGAGCAGTTCTTC.

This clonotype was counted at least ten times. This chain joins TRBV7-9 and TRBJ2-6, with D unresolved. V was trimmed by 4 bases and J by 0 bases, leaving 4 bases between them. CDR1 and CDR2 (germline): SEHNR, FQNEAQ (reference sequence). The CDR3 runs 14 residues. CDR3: CASSSLSGANVLTF. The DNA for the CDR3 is TGTGCCAGCAGCTCCCTCTCTGGGGCCAACGTCCTGACTTTC.

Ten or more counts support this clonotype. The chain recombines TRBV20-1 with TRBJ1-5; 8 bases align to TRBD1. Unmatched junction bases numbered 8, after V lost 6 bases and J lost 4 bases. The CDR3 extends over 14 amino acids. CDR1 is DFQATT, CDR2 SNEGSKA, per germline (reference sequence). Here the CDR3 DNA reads TGCAGTGCAACCAGGGGGCCGGAGAATCAGCCCCAGCATTTT. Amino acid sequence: CSATRGPENQPQHF.

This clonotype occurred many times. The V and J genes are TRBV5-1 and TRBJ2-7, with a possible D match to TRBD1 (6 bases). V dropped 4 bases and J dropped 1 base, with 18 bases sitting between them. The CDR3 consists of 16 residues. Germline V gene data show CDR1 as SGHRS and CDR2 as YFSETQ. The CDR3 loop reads CASSQIVGAVSYEQYF. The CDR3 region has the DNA TGCGCCAGCAGCCAGATAGTGGGGGCCGTTTCCTACGAGCAGTACTTC.

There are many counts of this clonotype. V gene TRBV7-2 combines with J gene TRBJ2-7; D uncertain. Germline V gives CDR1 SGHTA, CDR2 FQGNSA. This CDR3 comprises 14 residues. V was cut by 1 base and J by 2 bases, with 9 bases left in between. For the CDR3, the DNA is TGTGCCAGCAGCTTAGATAGGGCCACCTACGAGCAGTACTTC. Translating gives CASSLDRATYEQYF.

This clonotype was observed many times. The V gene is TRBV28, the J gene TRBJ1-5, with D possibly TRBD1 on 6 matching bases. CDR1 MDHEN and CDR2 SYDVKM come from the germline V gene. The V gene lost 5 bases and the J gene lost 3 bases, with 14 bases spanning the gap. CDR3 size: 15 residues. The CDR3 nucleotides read TGTGCCAGCAGTAACCTCAGGGGCACCAATCAGCCCCAGCATTTT. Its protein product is CASSNLRGTNQPQHF.

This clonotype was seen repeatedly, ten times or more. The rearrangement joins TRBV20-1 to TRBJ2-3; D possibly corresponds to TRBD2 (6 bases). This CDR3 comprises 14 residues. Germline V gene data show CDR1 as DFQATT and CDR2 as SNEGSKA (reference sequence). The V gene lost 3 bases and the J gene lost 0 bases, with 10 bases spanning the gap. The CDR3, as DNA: TGCAGTGCTAGGGCGCGGGGCAGCACAGATACGCAGTATTTT. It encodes CSARARGSTDTQYF.

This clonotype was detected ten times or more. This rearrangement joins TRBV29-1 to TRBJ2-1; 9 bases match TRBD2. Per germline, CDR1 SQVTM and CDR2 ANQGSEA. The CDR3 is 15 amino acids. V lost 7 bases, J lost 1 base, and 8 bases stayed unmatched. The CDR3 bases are TGCAGCGCCCGGACGGCGGGGGGGTCCTACAATGAGCAGTTCTTC. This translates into CSARTAGGSYNEQFF.

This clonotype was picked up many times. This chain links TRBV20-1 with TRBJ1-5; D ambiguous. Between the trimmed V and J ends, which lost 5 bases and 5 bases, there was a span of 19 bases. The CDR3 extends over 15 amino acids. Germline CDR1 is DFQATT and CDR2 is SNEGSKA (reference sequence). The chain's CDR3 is CSAPTEGMIHQPQHF. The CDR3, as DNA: TGCAGTGCTCCGACGGAGGGTATGATCCATCAGCCCCAGCATTTT.

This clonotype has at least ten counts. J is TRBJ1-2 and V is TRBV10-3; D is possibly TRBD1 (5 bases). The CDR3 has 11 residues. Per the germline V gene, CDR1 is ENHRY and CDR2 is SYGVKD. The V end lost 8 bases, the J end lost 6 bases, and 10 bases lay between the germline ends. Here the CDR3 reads CAIGGRDGYTF. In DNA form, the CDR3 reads TGTGCCATCGGAGGCAGGGATGGCTACACCTTC.

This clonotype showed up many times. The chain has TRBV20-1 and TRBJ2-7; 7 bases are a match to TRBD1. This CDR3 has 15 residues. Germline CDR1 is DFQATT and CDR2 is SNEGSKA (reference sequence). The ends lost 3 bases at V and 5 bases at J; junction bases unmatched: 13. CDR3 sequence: CSASGAGTESDEQYF. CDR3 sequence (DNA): TGCAGTGCTAGTGGGGCCGGGACAGAATCGGACGAGCAGTACTTC.

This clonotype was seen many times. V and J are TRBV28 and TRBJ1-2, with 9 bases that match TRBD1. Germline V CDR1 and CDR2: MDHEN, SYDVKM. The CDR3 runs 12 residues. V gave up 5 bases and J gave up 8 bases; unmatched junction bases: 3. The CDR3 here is CASSTGGIGYTF. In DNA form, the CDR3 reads TGTGCCAGCAGTACAGGGGGCATAGGCTACACCTTC.

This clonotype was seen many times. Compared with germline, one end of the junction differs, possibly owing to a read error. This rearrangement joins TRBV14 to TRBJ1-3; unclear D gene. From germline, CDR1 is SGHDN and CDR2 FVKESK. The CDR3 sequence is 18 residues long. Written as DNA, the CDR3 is TGTGCCAGCAGCCAAGTACTGGGGAAGGGAAGGCCTGGAAAAACCATATATTTT. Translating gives CASSQVLGKGRPGKTIYF.

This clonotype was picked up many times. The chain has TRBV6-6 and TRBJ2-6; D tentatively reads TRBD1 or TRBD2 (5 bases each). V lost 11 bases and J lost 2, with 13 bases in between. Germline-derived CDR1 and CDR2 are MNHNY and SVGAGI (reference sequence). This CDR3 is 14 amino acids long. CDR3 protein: CAGTRFAGANVLTF. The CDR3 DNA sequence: TGTGCCGGGACGAGGTTCGCTGGGGCCAACGTCCTGACTTTC.

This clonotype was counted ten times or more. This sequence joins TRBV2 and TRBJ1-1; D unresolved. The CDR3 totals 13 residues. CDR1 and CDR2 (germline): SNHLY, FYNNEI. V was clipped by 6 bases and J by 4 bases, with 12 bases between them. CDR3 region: CASRGDRATEAFF. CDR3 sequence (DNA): TGTGCCAGCAGAGGCGACCGGGCCACTGAAGCTTTCTTT. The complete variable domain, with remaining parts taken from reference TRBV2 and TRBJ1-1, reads EPEVTQTPSHQVTQMGQEVILRCVPISNHLYFYWYRQILGQKVEFLVSFYNNEISEKSEIFDDQFSVERPDGSNFTLKIRSTKLEDSAMYFCASRGDRATEAFFGQGTRLTVV.

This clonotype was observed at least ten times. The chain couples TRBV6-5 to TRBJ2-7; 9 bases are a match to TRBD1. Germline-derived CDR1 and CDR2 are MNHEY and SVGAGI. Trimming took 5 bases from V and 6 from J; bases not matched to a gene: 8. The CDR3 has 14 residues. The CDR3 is CASSRPGQGSEQYF. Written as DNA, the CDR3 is TGTGCCAGCAGTCGACCGGGACAGGGTTCCGAGCAGTACTTC.

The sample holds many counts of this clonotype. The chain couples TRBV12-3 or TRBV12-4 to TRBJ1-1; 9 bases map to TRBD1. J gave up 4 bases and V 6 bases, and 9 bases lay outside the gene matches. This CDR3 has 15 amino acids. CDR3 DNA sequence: TGTGCCAGCAGCCGGGCGGGGACAGGGCGCACTGAAGCTTTCTTT. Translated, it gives CASSRAGTGRTEAFF.

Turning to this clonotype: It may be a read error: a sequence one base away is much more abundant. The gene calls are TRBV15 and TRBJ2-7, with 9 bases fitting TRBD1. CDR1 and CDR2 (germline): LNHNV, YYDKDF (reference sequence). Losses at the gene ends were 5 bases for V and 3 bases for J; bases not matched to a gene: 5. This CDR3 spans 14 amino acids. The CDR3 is CATSGQGQGYEQYF. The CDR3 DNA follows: TGTGCCACCAGCGGACAGGGACAGGGCTACGAGCAGTACTTC. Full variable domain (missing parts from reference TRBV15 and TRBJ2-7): DAMVIQNPRYQVTQFGKPVTLSCSQTLNHNVMYWYQQKSSQAPKLLFHYYDKDFNNEADTPDNFQSRRPNTSFCFLDIRSPGLGDTAMYLCATSGQGQGYEQYFGPGTRLTVT.

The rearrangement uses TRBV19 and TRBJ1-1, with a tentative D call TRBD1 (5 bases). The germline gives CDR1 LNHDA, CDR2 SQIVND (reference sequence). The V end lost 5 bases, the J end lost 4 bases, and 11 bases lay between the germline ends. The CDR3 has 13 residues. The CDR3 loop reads CASSVGGSTEAFF. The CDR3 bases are TGTGCCAGTAGTGTGGGGGGATCCACTGAAGCTTTCTTT.

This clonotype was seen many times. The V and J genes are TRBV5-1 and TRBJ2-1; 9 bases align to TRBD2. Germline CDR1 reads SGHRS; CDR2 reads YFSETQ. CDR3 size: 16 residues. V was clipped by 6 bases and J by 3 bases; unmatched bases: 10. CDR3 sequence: CASTFEYSGSYNEQFF. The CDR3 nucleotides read TGCGCCAGCACCTTTGAGTATAGCGGGAGCTACAATGAGCAGTTCTTC. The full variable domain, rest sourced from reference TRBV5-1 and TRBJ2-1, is KAGVTQTPRYLIKTRGQQVTLSCSPISGHRSVSWYQQTPGQGLQFLFEYFSETQRNKGNFPGRFSGRQFSNSRSEMNVSTLELGDSALYLCASTFEYSGSYNEQFFGPGTRLTVL.

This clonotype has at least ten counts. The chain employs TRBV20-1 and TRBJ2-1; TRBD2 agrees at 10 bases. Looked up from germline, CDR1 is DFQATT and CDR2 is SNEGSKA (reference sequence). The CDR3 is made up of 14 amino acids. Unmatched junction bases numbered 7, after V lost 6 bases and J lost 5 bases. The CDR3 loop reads CSAERGGRDNEQFF. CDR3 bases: TGCAGTGCCGAGCGGGGGGGCCGCGACAATGAGCAGTTCTTC.

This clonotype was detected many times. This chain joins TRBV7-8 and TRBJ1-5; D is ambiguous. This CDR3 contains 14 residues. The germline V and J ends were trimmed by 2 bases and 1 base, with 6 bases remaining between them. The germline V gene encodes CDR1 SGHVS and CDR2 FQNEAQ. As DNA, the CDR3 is TGTGCCAGCAGCTTAAGGATGAGCAATCAGCCCCAGCATTTT. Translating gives CASSLRMSNQPQHF.

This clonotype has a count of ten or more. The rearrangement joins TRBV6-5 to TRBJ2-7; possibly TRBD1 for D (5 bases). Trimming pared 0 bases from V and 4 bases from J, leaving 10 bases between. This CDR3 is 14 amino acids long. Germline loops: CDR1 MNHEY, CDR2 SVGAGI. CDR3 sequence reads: CASSYSGVGYEQYF. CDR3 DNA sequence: TGTGCCAGCAGTTACTCAGGGGTAGGTTACGAGCAGTACTTC.